This TCR beta chain was sequenced in a study of shared clonotypes between healthy human individuals (dated by TCRdb to 2019 to 2021). General notes on the study: A few men and a couple of women, aged 18 to 49 years, made up the cohort. Leukapheresis yielded between about 0.94 and 9 billion PBMCs per donor. Different laboratories and diverse techniques were used to prepare libraries and sequence TCR repertoires, to increase sequencing depth and limit assay-specific biases. For each donor, CD4 naive and CD4 memory were each given three plates, CD8 naive was given two plates, and CD8 memory was given one plate. To estimate repertoire size and how much clonotype sharing occurs between individuals, the study deeply sequenced the blood TCR repertoires of several healthy adults.

The CDR3 runs 15 residues from the cysteine to the phenylalanine. The CDR3 DNA has 45 bases and is translated from base 1. The CDR1 and CDR2 encoded by the germline V gene are LGHNA and YNFKEQ. V is shortened by 4 bases, J by 2 bases, and the region joining them spans 14 bases. Here is what the overall study found, with its caveats: Compared with non-shared clonotypes, the clonotypes found in all four sorted-subset donors had higher generation probabilities. Rarefaction of sorted-subset datasets indicated incomplete sequencing despite the large sequencing depth. Because the study included only a small number of donors, the genetic and exposure-history diversity represented was limited. Based on pairwise subsampling, the degree of clonotype sharing among donors was expected to be affected by sequencing depth. Larger estimated clonotype richness was generally found for naive subsets than for memory subsets. Sharing across a few donors was observed for around 5% of naive CD4, 3.5% of naive CD8, 2% to 2.5% of memory CD4, and around 0.4% of memory CD8 clonotypes. Sampling was restricted to blood, and TCR repertoires in tissue are likely to differ from TCR repertoires in blood.

In regard to this clone: Its antigen is unknown. The input lacks base qualities; no much larger clone sits a single base away.

TCR CDR3 regions were amplified from genomic DNA by multiplex PCR using the deep immunoSEQ assay. Extracted genomic DNA from each cell subset was distributed evenly across all wells of several immunoSEQ 96-well plates, and each plate was treated as a replicate. Each replicate PCR for sorted subsets received around 200 ng genomic DNA, equal to roughly 30,000 T cell genomes. Purified libraries were measured with a Qubit 3.0 fluorometer, size-checked on a Bioanalyzer 2100, and measured again with the KAPA Library Quantification kit. Each immunoSEQ 96-well plate was sequenced on its own single-read 150-cycle Illumina NextSeq 550 flow cell. In the authors' own workflow: Because only junctional sequences without quality scores were contained in the immunoSEQ output, filtering matching that applied to full-length reads could not be performed. Sequences were annotated with PyIR, a Python wrapper for IgBLAST v1.9, and V/J genes and CDR3 were assigned using IMGT germline references. Reads with weak V/J assignments (E-value above 1e-6), missing CDR3, stop codons, out-of-frame junctions, or ambiguous translated residues were removed. A V3J clonotype was defined by an identical inferred V gene, J gene, and CDR3 amino acid sequence. Percentage overlap between repertoires was calculated by dividing the number of shared unique clonotypes by the size of the smaller repertoire. Three approaches were used to assess repertoire richness: RTK rarefaction, the Chao1 estimator, and Recon v2.1 estimates of unobserved clonotypes. OLGA was used to compute generation probabilities for all TCRbeta clonotypes that the gDNA method yielded from a few donors. The immuneACCESS repertoire file appears here via TCRdb, limited to in-frame rearrangements. These files lack a portion of the clones; in checked studies, under half of the deficit traces to unresolved V genes, and the cause of the others is not known. That table is the source of V, J and clone size, and D and trimming were worked out from the DNA. This sample gives 950,000 to 1,100,000 clones in total; about 80% of them show up just once. The top ten clonotypes cover roughly 0.62% of the sample.

The donors were healthy, HIV-negative adults with no recently reported acute infections or vaccinations. Only Caucasian adults living in Nashville, Tennessee, USA were represented among the donors. Magnetic negative selection was used to enrich CD4+ T cells, after which naive cells were positively selected on CD45RA and the negative fraction became the memory subset. After blood collection by leukapheresis, PBMCs were isolated using Ficoll-Histopaque density gradient centrifugation and then cryopreserved in the vapor phase of liquid nitrogen. Analytical flow cytometry was used to check the purity and quantity of every magnetically sorted T cell population. Each sorted fraction had its genomic DNA isolated and then quantified by UV absorbance on a Nanodrop 2000c.

The chain is encoded by TRBV4-2 joined to TRBJ2-5, with a weak D call of TRBD2 (6 bases match). The TCR originated in a man younger than 30 in good health. Some clones in this sample may be carry-over from other donors' samples. Specimen: memory CD4+ T cells from PBMCs. The cell subset or site tag for this specimen amounts to: CD45RA-negative fraction. This receptor carries the CDR3 CASSRGTSRQETQYF. The DNA sequence is given as TGTGCCAGCAGCCGCGGGACTTCCCGGCAAGAGACCCAGTACTTC.